This T cell receptor (beta chain) was sequenced during a study of control samples from healthy donors and cancer patients. The table came from immunoSEQ multiplex PCR; TCRdb's copy has only in-frame clones and leaves some out. This sample has roughly 100,000 clones, with about nine tenths found just once. Per germline, CDR1 LGHDT and CDR2 YNNKEL (reference sequence). The V end was cut by 1 base, the J end by 1 base, with 12 bases between. This CDR3 spans 16 amino acids. This clonotype originated in a human donor in good health. The donor label of this sample is uncertain. Sequencing input: blood. The chain links TRBV3-1 (or the pseudogene TRBV3-2) to TRBJ2-3; perhaps TRBD2 as D (6 bases). The CDR3 bases are TGTGCCAGCAGCCAAGGCGGAGGGCAGCGCACAGATACGCAGTATTTT. Its translation: CASSQGGGQRTDTQYF.